The 5 T cell receptor beta chains below come from one sample, sequenced in a study of glioma-infiltrating T cells listed by TCRdb under 2016. TCRdb records Illumina MiSeq as the sequencer. TCR alpha and beta CDR3 regions were amplified with the iRepertoire nested amplicon-rescue multiplex PCR (arm-PCR) platform from RNA. TCRdb handled the public reads itself, with Q25 trimming in fastp and clone calling in MiXCR, and kept productive beta chains. Identical CDR3 proteins give one entry, which carries the most common genes and DNA. The sample table holds about 94,000 distinct CDR3 sequences, of which around 23% were seen once. Approximately 6.7% of the sample rests with the top ten. The sequencing sample was made of glioma tissue, nonneoplastic brain tissue, or PBMCs (not recorded which). All receptors derive from a human donor with low-grade glioma or glioblastoma, undergoing nonglioma brain surgery, or in good health (not recorded which).

The sample holds one count of this clonotype. One base away lies a much larger clone, so this may be a sequencing read error. The V and J genes are TRBV3-1 and TRBJ2-5, with a weak D call TRBD2 (5 bases). The V gene lost 9 bases and the J gene lost 6 bases, with 17 bases spanning the gap. The CDR3 spans 13 residues. The germline CDR1 and CDR2 sequences are LGHDT and YNNKEL (reference sequence). This CDR3 is CARKKEGKKTQYF. The CDR3 region has the DNA TGTGCCAGAAAGAAAGAGGGTAAAAAGACCCAGTACTTC.

This clonotype was detected ten times or more. This sequence joins TRBV6-1 and TRBJ2-6, with D unclear. This CDR3 has 18 residues. V gave up 7 bases and J gave up 0 bases, with 19 bases separating them. CDR1 is MNHNS and CDR2 is SASEGT in the germline V gene. The CDR3 protein is CASINPPDRVSGANVLTF. The DNA for the CDR3 is TGTGCCAGCATCAATCCCCCGGACCGCGTCTCTGGGGCCAACGTCCTGACTTTC.

This clonotype was counted many times. The CDR3 region is CASSTGGNVLNEQFF. The CDR3, as DNA: TGTGCCAGCAGCACAGGGGGTAACGTGCTCAATGAGCAGTTCTTC. The J gene is TRBJ2-1, the V gene TRBV12-3 or TRBV12-4; TRBD1 aligns across 8 bases. The CDR3 consists of 15 residues. V trimming: 6 bases; J trimming: 6 bases; junction bases outside the gene matches: 10.

A word on this clonotype: A much larger clone differs by one base, so this may be a read error. The chain is built from TRBV19 and TRBJ1-6, with D possibly matching TRBD1 (6 bases). Germline V gene sequence: CDR1 LNHDA, CDR2 SQIVND (reference sequence). The CDR3 runs 13 residues. Trimming took off 7 bases at V and 11 bases at J, with 15 bases between the two ends. CDR3 protein: CASKEGGNPPLHF. The CDR3 region has the DNA TGTGCCAGTAAGGAAGGGGGGAATCCACCCCTCCACTTT.

V and J are TRBV3-1 and TRBJ1-2; 7 bases match TRBD1. After removal of 0 bases from V and 5 bases from J, the junction contained 9 bases not matched to a gene. Germline V gene data show CDR1 as LGHDT and CDR2 as YNNKEL (reference sequence). This CDR3 is built from 16 residues. The CDR3 protein is CASSQDWAGGRYGYTF. DNA of the CDR3: TGTGCCAGCAGCCAAGATTGGGCAGGGGGAAGATATGGCTACACCTTC. Looking up the rest from reference TRBV3-1 and TRBJ1-2 gives the full variable domain: DTAVSQTPKYLVTQMGNDKSIKCEQNLGHDTMYWYKQDSKKFLKIMFSYNNKELIINETVPNRFSPKSPDKAHLNLHINSLELGDSAVYFCASSQDWAGGRYGYTFGSGTRLTVV.